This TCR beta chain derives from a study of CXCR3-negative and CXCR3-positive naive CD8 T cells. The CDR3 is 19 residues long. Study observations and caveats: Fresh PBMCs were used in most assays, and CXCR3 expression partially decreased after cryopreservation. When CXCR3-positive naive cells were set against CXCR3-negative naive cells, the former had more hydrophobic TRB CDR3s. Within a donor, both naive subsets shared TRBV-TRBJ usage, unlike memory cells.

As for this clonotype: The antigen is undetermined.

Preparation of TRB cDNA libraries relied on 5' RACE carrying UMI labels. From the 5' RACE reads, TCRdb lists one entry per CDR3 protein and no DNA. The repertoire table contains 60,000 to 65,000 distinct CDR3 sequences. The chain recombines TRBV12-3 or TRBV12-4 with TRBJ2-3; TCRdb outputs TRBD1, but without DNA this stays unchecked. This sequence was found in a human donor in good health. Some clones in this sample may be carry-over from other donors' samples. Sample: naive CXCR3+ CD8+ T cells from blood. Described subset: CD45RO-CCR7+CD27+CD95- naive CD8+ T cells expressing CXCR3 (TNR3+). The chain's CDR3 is CASSLFIEVGAPSTDTQYF.